These T cell receptor beta chains were read from a single sample in a study of T-cell reconstitution after alpha-beta-depleted transplantation in children. TCRdb recomputed calls from the PCR reads with MiXCR, one row per CDR3 protein. The sample lists 250,000 to 300,000 distinct CDR3 sequences; under 14% were seen once. The sequencing here drew on peripheral blood, taken 180 days after TCRalphabeta/CD19-depleted stem cell transplant. These receptor sequences come from a male patient under 10 years old who had a stem cell transplant for chronic granulomatous disease, so the T cells may come from the graft donor. CDR3s include the opening cysteine and the closing phenylalanine or tryptophan. Fields, in order: J gene, clone size, V gene, D gene, CDR3 protein, CDR3 DNA. A D gene is named only where the DNA matches it firmly. Rows give clone size only sometimes, using once, few, many, or a class for an expanded clone.

J: TRBJ2-1; size: few; V: TRBV5-4; D: TRBD2; CDR3: CASSFVAGGPREQFF; DNA: TGTGCCAGCAGCTTTGTGGCGGGAGGGCCTCGGGAGCAGTTCTTC
J: TRBJ2-3; size: many; V: TRBV20-1; D: TRBD2; CDR3: CSAALRGTQYF; DNA: TGCAGTGCTGCGTTGCGGGGGACGCAGTATTTT
J: TRBJ1-1; size: many; V: TRBV20-1; D: NA; CDR3: CSANGPTEAFF; DNA: TGCAGTGCTAACGGGCCCACTGAAGCTTTCTTT
J: TRBJ2-1; size: many; V: TRBV27; D: TRBD2; CDR3: CASSFRLAGGDNEQFF; DNA: TGTGCCAGCAGTTTTCGTCTAGCGGGAGGGGACAATGAGCAGTTCTTC
J: TRBJ2-5; size: many; V: TRBV4-1; D: TRBD1; CDR3: CASSQDQDRAWKTQYF; DNA: TGCGCCAGCAGCCAAGATCAGGACAGGGCTTGGAAGACCCAGTACTTC
J: TRBJ2-4; size: many; V: TRBV12-3/TRBV12-4; D: NA; CDR3: CASSPNPGVVKNIQYF; DNA: TGTGCCAGCAGCCCTAATCCAGGAGTAGTCAAAAACATTCAGTACTTC
J: TRBJ1-2; size: many; V: TRBV5-6; D: TRBD1; CDR3: CASSRFPRDRGYGYTF; DNA: TGTGCCAGCAGCCGGTTCCCCCGGGACAGGGGTTATGGCTACACCTTC
J: TRBJ2-7; size: many; V: TRBV7-2; D: TRBD2; CDR3: CASSPGTSGRGEQYF; DNA: TGTGCCAGCAGCCCAGGGACTAGCGGGAGGGGCGAGCAGTACTTC
J: TRBJ2-1; size: many; V: TRBV7-8; D: NA; CDR3: CASSLEVGSSYNEQFF; DNA: TGTGCCAGCAGCTTAGAGGTGGGGAGCTCCTACAATGAGCAGTTCTTC
J: TRBJ1-5; size: many; V: TRBV5-5; D: NA; CDR3: CASSLLGISNQPQHF; DNA: TGTGCCAGCAGCTTGTTGGGGATTAGCAATCAGCCCCAGCATTTT
J: TRBJ2-1; size: many; V: TRBV4-2; D: NA; CDR3: CASSQTPMGGGWNEQFF; DNA: TGTGCCAGCAGCCAAACCCCCATGGGGGGGGGCTGGAATGAGCAGTTCTTC
J: TRBJ2-5; size: many; V: TRBV5-1; D: TRBD2; CDR3: CASSTGLAGQETQYF; DNA: TGCGCCAGCAGCACGGGACTAGCGGGGCAAGAGACCCAGTACTTC
J: TRBJ2-2; size: many; V: TRBV10-1; D: TRBD2; CDR3: CASSPGLAGGRAGELFF; DNA: TGCGCCAGCAGCCCGGGACTAGCGGGAGGGCGCGCCGGGGAGCTGTTTTTT
J: TRBJ2-5; size: many; V: TRBV29-1; D: NA; CDR3: CSVDVGPDTETQYF; DNA: TGCAGCGTTGATGTGGGTCCTGATACGGAGACCCAGTACTTC
J: TRBJ2-2; size: many; V: TRBV5-5; D: TRBD1; CDR3: CASSSETGDTGELFF; DNA: TGTGCCAGCAGCTCAGAGACAGGGGACACCGGGGAGCTGTTTTTT
J: TRBJ2-4; size: many; V: TRBV25-1; D: NA; CDR3: CASKIRQAVAKNIQYF; DNA: TGTGCCAGCAAAATTCGACAGGCTGTAGCCAAAAACATTCAGTACTTC
J: TRBJ2-7; size: many; V: TRBV7-6; D: TRBD2; CDR3: CASSRGGYKQYF; DNA: TGTGCCAGCAGCCGGGGGGGGTACAAGCAGTACTTC
J: TRBJ2-4; size: many; V: TRBV13; D: TRBD2; CDR3: CASSLPGGEAKNIQYF; DNA: TGTGCCAGCAGCTTACCGGGAGGGGAGGCCAAAAACATTCAGTACTTC
J: TRBJ2-7; size: many; V: TRBV12-3/TRBV12-4; D: TRBD2; CDR3: CASSPVGGGLYEQYF; DNA: TGTGCCAGCAGTCCTGTGGGGGGGGGACTTTACGAGCAGTACTTC
J: TRBJ2-7; size: many; V: TRBV7-9; D: NA; CDR3: CASSLVPDYEQYF; DNA: TGTGCCAGCAGCTTAGTCCCAGATTACGAGCAGTACTTC
J: TRBJ2-1; size: many; V: TRBV20-1; D: TRBD2; CDR3: CSAWPGLAGGHDEQFF; DNA: TGCAGTGCCTGGCCGGGACTAGCGGGAGGGCACGATGAGCAGTTCTTC
J: TRBJ2-3; size: NA; V: TRBV19; D: TRBD2; CDR3: CASTIGTALAGAADTQYF; DNA: TGTGCCAGTACCATCGGGACAGCCTTAGCGGGAGCAGCAGATACGCAGTATTTT
J: TRBJ2-1; size: many; V: TRBV10-3; D: NA; CDR3: CAIRGDLYNEQFF; DNA: TGTGCCATCAGGGGGGATTTATACAATGAGCAGTTCTTC
J: TRBJ1-5; size: few; V: TRBV30; D: NA; CDR3: CAWSAGEDQPQHF; DNA: TGTGCCTGGAGTGCAGGGGAGGACCAGCCCCAGCATTTT
J: TRBJ2-6; size: once; V: TRBV20-1; D: NA; CDR3: CCARDFGGASGANVLTF; DNA: TGCTGTGCTAGAGATTTTGGGGGGGCCTCTGGGGCCAACGTCCTGACTTTC
J: TRBJ1-1; size: NA; V: TRBV29-1; D: TRBD1; CDR3: CSVADRGLNTEAFF; DNA: TGCAGCGTTGCCGACAGGGGGCTCAACACTGAAGCTTTCTTT
J: TRBJ2-1; size: NA; V: TRBV15; D: NA; CDR3: CATSRGSSESSYNEQFF; DNA: TGTGCCACCAGCAGAGGATCTTCCGAGAGCTCCTACAATGAGCAGTTCTTC
J: TRBJ2-1; size: few; V: TRBV5-5; D: TRBD2; CDR3: CASSSTGTSGYNEQFF; DNA: TGTGCCAGCAGCTCGACCGGGACTAGCGGGTACAATGAGCAGTTCTTC
J: TRBJ2-1; size: many; V: TRBV12-3/TRBV12-4; D: TRBD2; CDR3: CASSPRTSGIGNEQFF; DNA: TGTGCCAGCAGCCCCCGGACTAGCGGTATCGGCAATGAGCAGTTCTTC
J: TRBJ2-3; size: many; V: TRBV20-1; D: TRBD2; CDR3: CSAQYSGRARGTQYF; DNA: TGCAGTGCTCAATATAGCGGGAGGGCCAGAGGTACGCAGTATTTT
J: TRBJ1-3; size: many; V: TRBV5-6; D: NA; CDR3: CASSLQGILYPSGNTIYF; DNA: TGTGCCAGCAGCTTGCAGGGCATACTTTATCCCTCTGGAAACACCATATATTTT
J: TRBJ1-4; size: many; V: TRBV12-3/TRBV12-4; D: NA; CDR3: CASSLAQGGEKLFF; DNA: TGTGCCAGCAGTTTAGCCCAGGGCGGAGAAAAACTGTTTTTT
J: TRBJ2-3; size: many; V: TRBV5-1; D: NA; CDR3: CASSLVGVPTDTQYF; DNA: TGCGCCAGCAGCTTGGTGGGGGTTCCCACAGATACGCAGTATTTT
J: TRBJ2-5; size: many; V: TRBV4-2; D: NA; CDR3: CASSQVDVSGAFYETQYF; DNA: TGTGCCAGCAGCCAAGTCGATGTTTCAGGTGCTTTTTATGAGACCCAGTACTTC
J: TRBJ2-7; size: few; V: TRBV6-1; D: NA; CDR3: CASSEDMQYFDEQYF; DNA: TGTGCCAGCAGTGAAGATATGCAGTACTTCGACGAGCAGTACTTC
J: TRBJ2-3; size: many; V: TRBV9; D: TRBD2; CDR3: CASSVWSGSKGDTQYF; DNA: TGTGCCAGCAGCGTATGGAGCGGGAGTAAGGGAGATACGCAGTATTTT
J: TRBJ2-5; size: many; V: TRBV28; D: TRBD1; CDR3: CASSPLGTGKETQYF; DNA: TGTGCCAGCAGCCCCCTAGGGACAGGGAAAGAGACCCAGTACTTC
J: TRBJ2-3; size: many; V: TRBV28; D: NA; CDR3: CASRESLTDTQYF; DNA: TGTGCCAGCAGGGAGTCCCTCACAGATACGCAGTATTTT
J: TRBJ1-2; size: NA; V: TRBV3-1; D: NA; CDR3: CASTQGDTTNYGYTF; DNA: TGTGCCTCCACCCAAGGGGACACGACTAACTATGGCTACACCTTC
J: TRBJ2-3; size: many; V: TRBV29-1; D: TRBD1; CDR3: CSVAYYRDRARETQYF; DNA: TGCAGCGTCGCATATTACCGGGACAGGGCACGAGAAACGCAGTATTTT
J: TRBJ2-1; size: many; V: TRBV5-1; D: TRBD2; CDR3: CASSPTSGRAYTSGEQFF; DNA: TGCGCCAGCAGCCCAACTAGCGGGAGGGCCTATACCTCTGGTGAGCAGTTCTTC
J: TRBJ2-1; size: many; V: TRBV19; D: TRBD1; CDR3: CASSITRGPTNEQFF; DNA: TGTGCCAGTAGTATAACCAGGGGGCCTACAAATGAGCAGTTCTTC
J: TRBJ1-4; size: many; V: TRBV28; D: NA; CDR3: CASSLWGSTNEKLFF; DNA: TGTGCCAGCAGTTTATGGGGGTCGACTAATGAAAAACTGTTTTTT
J: TRBJ1-5; size: many; V: TRBV7-2; D: TRBD1; CDR3: CASSPRQGHIGNQPQHF; DNA: TGTGCCAGCAGCCCCCGACAGGGGCACATTGGGAATCAGCCCCAGCATTTT
J: TRBJ1-4; size: many; V: TRBV28; D: NA; CDR3: CASVSGNEKLFF; DNA: TGTGCCAGCGTCTCCGGGAATGAAAAACTGTTTTTT
J: TRBJ2-3; size: few; V: TRBV5-7; D: TRBD2; CDR3: CARGPGWLAGDADTQYF; DNA: TGTGCCAGGGGCCCCGGCTGGCTGGCGGGAGACGCAGATACGCAGTATTTT
J: TRBJ2-5; size: few; V: TRBV18; D: TRBD1; CDR3: CASSQGTVLYQETQYF; DNA: TGTGCCAGCTCACAAGGGACAGTCTTGTACCAAGAGACCCAGTACTTC
J: TRBJ2-7; size: many; V: TRBV7-6; D: TRBD2; CDR3: CASSLGAGGAYEQYF; DNA: TGTGCCAGCAGCTTAGGGGCGGGGGGGGCCTACGAGCAGTACTTC
J: TRBJ2-5; size: many; V: TRBV7-6; D: NA; CDR3: CASSLNWELDF; DNA: TGTGCCAGCAGCTTAAACTGGGAATTGGACTTC
J: TRBJ2-1; size: many; V: TRBV29-1; D: NA; CDR3: CSVDSGTQFF; DNA: TGCAGCGTTGACAGCGGAACGCAGTTCTTC
J: TRBJ2-2; size: many; V: TRBV11-2; D: TRBD2; CDR3: CASSLESYRLADTGELFF; DNA: TGTGCCAGCAGCTTAGAGTCCTACCGGCTAGCGGACACCGGGGAGCTGTTTTTT